The rows below give T cell receptor beta chains drawn from one sample of a study of cytomegalovirus exposure and HLA in healthy donors. Repertoires were generated with immunoSEQ multiplex PCR, while TCRdb's copy carries only in-frame clones and drops some. This repertoire shows roughly 180,000 clones, approximately 88% found once; its top ten account for roughly 1%. The sample was PBMCs. The receptors were gathered from a man aged 30 to 45 in good health and CMV-seronegative. The CDR3 runs from the conserved cysteine through the conserved F or W. A D gene is named only where the DNA matches it firmly. Rows may omit the clone size; those that give it use once, few, many or a size class.

J gene	V gene	clone size	D gene	CDR3 protein	CDR3 DNA
TRBJ2-5	TRBV27	.	.	CASSPNRAGQETQYF	TGTGCCAGCAGTCCAAACCGTGCGGGCCAAGAGACCCAGTACTTC
TRBJ2-3	TRBV27	.	.	CASSRQSTAGARDTQYF	TGTGCCAGCAGTCGTCAAAGTACGGCGGGGGCGCGGGATACGCAGTATTTT
TRBJ2-3	TRBV5-1	.	TRBD2	CASTLSGRVDTQYF	TGCGCCAGCACCCTTAGCGGGAGAGTAGATACGCAGTATTTT
TRBJ1-5	TRBV6-5	.	.	CASSSLGGVNQPQHF	TGTGCCAGCAGTTCCCTCGGGGGAGTCAATCAGCCCCAGCATTTT
TRBJ2-7	TRBV5-1	.	TRBD2	CASSSGLVSDEQYF	TGCGCCAGCAGCTCGGGACTAGTTTCGGACGAGCAGTACTTC
TRBJ2-7	TRBV2	.	.	CASRDISYEQYF	TGTGCCAGCCGGGACATCTCCTACGAGCAGTACTTC
TRBJ2-3	TRBV6-4	.	.	CASSDSGGGNTDTQYF	TGTGCCAGCAGTGACTCGGGCGGGGGCAACACAGATACGCAGTATTTT
TRBJ2-1	TRBV19	once	TRBD1	CASSRMTGWDDNEQFF	TGTGCCAGTAGTAGAATGACAGGGTGGGACGACAATGAGCAGTTCTTC
TRBJ1-1	TRBV7-9	once	.	CASSRRGGRENTEAFF	TGTGCCAGCAGCCGCCGGGGGGGCAGGGAGAACACTGAAGCTTTCTTT
TRBJ1-1	TRBV6-4	.	TRBD1	CASSDSNRGDTEAFF	TGTGCCAGCAGTGACTCGAACAGGGGGGACACTGAAGCTTTCTTT
TRBJ1-2	TRBV9	.	.	CASSPGPSF	TGTGCCAGCAGCCCAGGCCCCTCCTTC
TRBJ2-7	TRBV10-3	.	TRBD1	CAISAPGQGSYEQYF	TGTGCCATCAGTGCCCCCGGACAGGGCTCCTACGAGCAGTACTTC
TRBJ2-7	TRBV5-4	.	TRBD2	CASSFGRFSYEQYF	TGTGCCAGCAGCTTCGGGAGGTTCTCCTACGAGCAGTACTTC
TRBJ2-7	TRBV2	.	TRBD1	CASSEGQGAVEQYF	TGTGCCAGCAGTGAAGGACAGGGGGCGGTGGAGCAGTACTTC
TRBJ1-2	TRBV28	.	TRBD1	CASSPRTGLGYGYTF	TGTGCCAGCAGTCCACGGACAGGGTTGGGATATGGCTACACCTTC
TRBJ2-1	TRBV19	few	.	CASSIPHPRGYNEQFF	TGTGCCAGTAGTATCCCTCACCCAAGAGGGTACAATGAGCAGTTCTTC